This T cell receptor (beta chain) emerged from a study of tissue T cells after allogeneic stem cell transplantation. Whole-study context: Patients with graft-versus-host disease had grafts: four unmodified, three CD34-selected and T-cell-depleted. Where cell numbers permitted, CD3+ T cells were sorted from preserved blood and marrow.

Germline V gene data show CDR1 as KGHSH and CDR2 as LQKENI. V was shortened by 6 bases and J by 2 bases, with 13 bases between the two germline ends. The length of the CDR3 is 14 residues. The protocol was immunoSEQ multiplex PCR, while the TCRdb copy is restricted to in-frame clones and leaves out a portion. The data contain about 26,000 clones, about 90% of them singletons. The source material was blood, sampled before transplantation. The V and J genes are TRBV18 and TRBJ2-5; possibly TRBD1 or TRBD2 for D (6 bases each). This sequence was found in a male donor older than 55 who later had graft-versus-host disease after an allogeneic stem cell transplant. CDR3 amino acids: CASSRRGRQETQYF. The CDR3 coding sequence is TGTGCCAGCTCCCGACGGGGGCGGCAAGAGACCCAGTACTTC.